Sequencing of this T cell receptor (beta chain) was carried out in a study of beta chain features in type 1 diabetes. Reverse transcribing all isolated RNA meant expressed TCRB transcripts were sequenced. Here immunoSEQ multiplex PCR was the method, and the copy in TCRdb shows in-frame clones only, minus some. The sample has 150,000 to 180,000 clones, over 8.5% seen once. The V end was cut by 1 base, the J end by 0 bases, with 6 bases between. Germline lookup yields CDR1 SEHNR and CDR2 FQNEAQ (reference sequence). The CDR3 covers 14 residues. The sample comprised central memory CD4+ T cells from blood. This TCR came from a man aged 18-30 years in good health. The chain couples TRBV7-9 to TRBJ2-5; D unclear. Here the CDR3 reads CASSLEGYQETQYF. The CDR3 DNA sequence: TGTGCCAGCAGCTTAGAGGGTTACCAAGAGACCCAGTACTTC.